Each of the 10 T cell receptor beta chains below was sequenced from the same sample in a study of T cell responses to AZD1222 COVID-19 vaccine. Only in-frame clones appear in the TCRdb table, and some are missing; sequencing was by immunoSEQ multiplex PCR. Of about 110,000 clones in the sample, about 90% were seen once. The input for sequencing was peripheral blood, taken 28 days after the second AZD1222 dose. These receptors were taken from an adult who received the AZD1222 COVID-19 vaccine.

The J gene is TRBJ2-1, the V gene TRBV4-3; D assignment may be TRBD1 or TRBD2 (6 bases each). Between the trimmed V and J ends, which lost 3 bases and 0 bases, there was a span of 18 bases. This CDR3 comprises 18 residues. The germline V gene has CDR1 LGHNA and CDR2 YSLEER. CDR3 amino acids: CASSQIQGGSGSYNEQFF. Here the CDR3 DNA reads TGCGCCAGCAGCCAGATACAGGGAGGATCGGGCTCCTACAATGAGCAGTTCTTC.

The genes are TRBV11-2 and TRBJ2-2; a possible D gene is TRBD1 (5 bases). The germline V gene has CDR1 SGHAT and CDR2 FQNNGV. The CDR3 covers 15 residues. V was shortened by 2 bases and J by 1 base, with 8 bases between the two germline ends. CDR3 DNA sequence: TGTGCCAGCAGCTTACAGGGCGTGAACACCGGGGAGCTGTTTTTT. This encodes CASSLQGVNTGELFF.

V is TRBV28 and J is TRBJ1-2; 8 bases line up with TRBD1. Germline V gene data show CDR1 as MDHEN and CDR2 as SYDVKM. The CDR3 contains 14 residues. J lost 4 bases, V lost 5 bases, and 6 bases had no gene match. As DNA, the CDR3 is TGTGCCAGCAGTCTCCCAGGGGGCGGCTATGGCTACACCTTC. Translation gives CASSLPGGGYGYTF.

V is TRBV6-5 and J is TRBJ2-2, with D possibly being TRBD2 (6 bases). Germline V gives CDR1 MNHEY, CDR2 SVGAGI. Trimming stripped 11 bases from V and 2 bases from J, with 15 bases between. The CDR3 has 14 residues. DNA for the CDR3: TGTGCCTCCTCTCCAGGGACTAACACCGGGGAGCTGTTTTTT. Protein: CASSPGTNTGELFF.

The chain links TRBV12-3 or TRBV12-4 to TRBJ2-1; D unresolved. Between the trimmed V and J ends, which lost 3 bases and 8 bases, there was a span of 2 bases. This CDR3 region has 10 residues. CDR3 sequence: CASSFDEQFF. CDR3 bases: TGTGCCAGCAGTTTCGATGAGCAGTTCTTC.

The chain is built from TRBV14 and TRBJ1-3; D remains unclear. The germline V gene has CDR1 SGHDN and CDR2 FVKESK. The CDR3 sequence is 12 residues long. V lost 4 bases to trimming and J lost 5 bases, with 6 bases between them. The CDR3, as DNA: TGTGCCAGCAGCCGCATGAGAAACACCATATATTTT. It translates to CASSRMRNTIYF.

This chain uses TRBV7-8 with TRBJ1-1; tentative D call: TRBD1 (6 bases). Trimming pared 7 bases from V and 1 base from J, leaving 10 bases between. Germline loops: CDR1 SGHVS, CDR2 FQNEAQ. The CDR3 totals 13 residues. The CDR3 DNA follows: TGTGCCAGCAAACAGGGAGGGAACACTGAAGCTTTCTTT. It translates to CASKQGGNTEAFF.

This clone has more than one count but fewer than ten. V is TRBV6-5 and J is TRBJ2-7; TRBD1 agrees at 9 bases. CDR1 and CDR2 (germline): MNHEY, SVGAGI. There are 15 residues in the CDR3. The V segment lost 4 bases and the J segment 0 bases; nucleotides outside the gene matches: 4. The CDR3 region has the DNA TGTGCCAGCAGTTTAGACAGGGGGAGCTCCTACGAGCAGTACTTC. Its protein is CASSLDRGSSYEQYF.

The genes are TRBV14 and TRBJ2-1; 9 bases align to TRBD2. Germline V gene sequence: CDR1 SGHDN, CDR2 FVKESK. Trimming removed 0 bases from V and 6 bases from J; junction bases left unmatched: 9. The CDR3 sequence is 17 residues long. In nucleotides, the CDR3 is TGTGCCAGCAGCCAAGATTGGGGAGCGGGAGGAAGCAATGAGCAGTTCTTC. Protein: CASSQDWGAGGSNEQFF.

This sequence joins TRBV19 and TRBJ1-2; 7 bases align to TRBD1. J was trimmed by 4 bases and V by 5 bases; bases with no gene match: 10. CDR1 and CDR2 (germline): LNHDA, SQIVND (reference sequence). The CDR3 is made up of 15 amino acids. The CDR3 spells CASSPGQDPTYGYTF. The CDR3 nucleotides are TGTGCCAGTAGTCCCGGACAGGACCCCACCTATGGCTACACCTTC.